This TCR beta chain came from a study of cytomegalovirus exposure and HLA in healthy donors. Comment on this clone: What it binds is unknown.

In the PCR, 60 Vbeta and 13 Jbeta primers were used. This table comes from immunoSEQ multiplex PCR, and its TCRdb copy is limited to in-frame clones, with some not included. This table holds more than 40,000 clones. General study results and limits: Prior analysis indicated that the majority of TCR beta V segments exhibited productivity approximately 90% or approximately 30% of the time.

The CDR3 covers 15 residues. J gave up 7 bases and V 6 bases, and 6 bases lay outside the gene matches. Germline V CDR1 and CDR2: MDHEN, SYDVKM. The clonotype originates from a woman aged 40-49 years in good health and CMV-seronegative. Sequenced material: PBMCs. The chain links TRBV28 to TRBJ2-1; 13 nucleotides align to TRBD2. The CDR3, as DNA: TGTGCCAGCAGCTGGACTAGCGGGAGTGTAAATGAGCAGTTCTTC. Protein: CASSWTSGSVNEQFF.